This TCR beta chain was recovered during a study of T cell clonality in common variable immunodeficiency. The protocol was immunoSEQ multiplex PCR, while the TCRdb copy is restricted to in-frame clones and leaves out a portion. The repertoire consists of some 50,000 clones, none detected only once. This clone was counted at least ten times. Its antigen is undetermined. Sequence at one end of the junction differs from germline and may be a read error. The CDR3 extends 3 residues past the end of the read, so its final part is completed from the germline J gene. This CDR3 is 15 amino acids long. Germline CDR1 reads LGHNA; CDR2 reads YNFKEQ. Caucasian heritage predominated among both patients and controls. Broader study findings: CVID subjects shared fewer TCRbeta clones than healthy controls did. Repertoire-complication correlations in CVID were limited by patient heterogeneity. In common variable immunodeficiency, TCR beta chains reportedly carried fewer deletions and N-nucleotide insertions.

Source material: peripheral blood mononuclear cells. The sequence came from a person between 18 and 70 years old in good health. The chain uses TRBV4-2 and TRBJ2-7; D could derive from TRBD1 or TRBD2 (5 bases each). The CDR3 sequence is CASSLRGAAAYEQYF. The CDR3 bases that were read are TGCGCCAGCAGCCTCCGAGGGGCGGCCGCCTACGAG.